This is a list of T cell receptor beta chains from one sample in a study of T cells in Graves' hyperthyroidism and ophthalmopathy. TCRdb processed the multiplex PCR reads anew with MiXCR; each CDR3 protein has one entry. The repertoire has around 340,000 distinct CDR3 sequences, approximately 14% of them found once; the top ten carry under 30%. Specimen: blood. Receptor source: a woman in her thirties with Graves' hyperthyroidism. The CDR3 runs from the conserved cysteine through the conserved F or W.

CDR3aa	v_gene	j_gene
CASEDSTDTQYF	TRBV19	TRBJ2-3
CSALRDKKQETQYF	TRBV20-1	TRBJ2-5
CAWSVGGELFF	TRBV30	TRBJ2-2
CASGAADTQYF	TRBV2	TRBJ2-3
CASTEPGLADTDTQYF	TRBV28	TRBJ2-3
CASTIGGSLNSPLHF	TRBV7-2	TRBJ1-6
CASSSPGREEPYEQYF	TRBV11-2	TRBJ2-7
CASSLRIEGYGGEDRMVTDTQYF	TRBV27	TRBJ2-3
CASSRVGFNTEAFF	TRBV18	TRBJ1-1
CASSLYGHYSNQPQHF	TRBV6-2/TRBV6-3	TRBJ1-5
CASSRGQGVTDTQYF	TRBV7-6	TRBJ2-3
CASSLVAATYEQYF	TRBV5-6	TRBJ2-7
CASSLEEGGTSYNEQFF	TRBV11-2	TRBJ2-1
CASTHPTGSGNTIYF	TRBV28	TRBJ1-3
CASETLPYEQYF	TRBV11-2	TRBJ2-7
CASSDGSGELFF	TRBV2	TRBJ2-2
CATSRARTGAFF	TRBV15	TRBJ1-1
CASSEWPSRQPQHF	TRBV6-1	TRBJ1-5
CASSFLGQDGEQYF	TRBV28	TRBJ2-7
CASSFEGAYQETQYF	TRBV11-2	TRBJ2-5
CASSLEAGSGVEQFF	TRBV7-2	TRBJ2-1
CASSLRGLAENNEQFF	TRBV11-2	TRBJ2-1
CASSRNAGPETQYF	TRBV18	TRBJ2-5
CASSPDWGNSPLHF	TRBV7-2	TRBJ1-6
CASRRQEEKLFF	TRBV6-1	TRBJ1-4
CATSDFWGREAGELFF	TRBV24-1	TRBJ2-2
CASSLGNPGQPQHF	TRBV28	TRBJ1-5
CASSDPWTQGADTQYF	TRBV6-2/TRBV6-3	TRBJ2-3
CASSPSPGQTDTQYF	TRBV2	TRBJ2-3
CASSLIESNQPQHF	TRBV28	TRBJ1-5
CAVPVPLGAEAFF	TRBV24-1	TRBJ1-1
CASSPQAGESWLQYF	TRBV14	TRBJ2-7
CASSRGGGSGTTDIQYF	TRBV28	TRBJ2-4
CASSSGLYTGELFF	TRBV5-1	TRBJ2-2
CATGAGFEQFF	TRBV24-1	TRBJ2-1
CASSEASGAPFQETQYF	TRBV6-1	TRBJ2-5
CASSQRGTGQETQYF	TRBV5-1	TRBJ2-5